This T cell receptor beta chain was captured by sequencing in a study of blood T cell repertoires in COVID-19. Study at large: Samples of COVID-19 (acute and convalescent) were obtained from the United States, Italy and Spain. From T cells, B-cell-depleted T cells, or PBMCs came the material, which was cDNA or gDNA.

Study processing details: Estimation of nucleated cell counts relied on the amplification of reference gene primers. Method: immunoSEQ multiplex PCR; TCRdb's copy keeps in-frame clones and lacks some. V and J calls and clone size are given by that table; D and trimming were obtained from the DNA. Among over 85,000 clones listed, approximately 86% were seen once. The V gene lost 2 bases and the J gene lost 3 bases, with 8 bases spanning the gap. The germline CDR1 and CDR2 sequences are GTSNPN and SVGIG (reference sequence). The CDR3 is made up of 13 amino acids. Sequenced: peripheral blood. The TCR comes from a woman at least 80 years old with acute or convalescent COVID-19. The V gene is TRBV30, the J gene TRBJ2-1, with D perhaps matching TRBD2 (5 bases). CDR3 sequence: CAWSSGNYNEQFF. CDR3 coding DNA: TGTGCCTGGAGTTCGGGGAACTACAATGAGCAGTTCTTC.